This TCR beta chain stems from a study of CD8+ T cells in alopecia areata. Study information: Twice a day, 5 to 10 mg of oral tofacitinib was administered to treated patients.

Study findings and constraints: Normal skin contains resident alphabeta T cells, and these are also sequenced in scalp samples.

As regards this clone: Its antigen is not identified.

Extracted from the samples, RNA was reverse transcribed into cDNA to serve as the sequencing template. Profiling relied on immunoSEQ multiplex PCR, and the TCRdb table lists in-frame clones only, not all of them. The table shows roughly 200,000 clones, with almost 65% occurring only once. V lost 6 bases, J lost 4 bases, and 15 bases lay in between. Germline lookup yields CDR1 LNHDA and CDR2 SQIVND (reference sequence). CDR3 length equals 14 residues. This TCR was recovered from a human donor with alopecia areata. The chain employs TRBV19 and TRBJ1-2, with D possibly matching TRBD1 (6 bases). The material was CD4+ T cells sorted from blood, obtained at week 0. The DNA for the CDR3 is TGTGCCAGTAGAGGACAGCAGAACCTCTATGGCTACACCTTC. It translates to CASRGQQNLYGYTF.